This record concerns one T cell receptor beta chain sequence. Its antigen target is currently unknown. No per-base quality is available; no much larger clone lies one base away. TRB sequencing used genomic DNA with the immunoSEQ assay at survey resolution or the hsTCRB kit. The authors' analysis ran thus. Initial read processing used immunoSEQ software, and repertoire analyses used the LymphoSeq R package. Clonality was calculated as 1 minus normalized Shannon entropy, and the Gini coefficient was also calculated for each TRB dataset. To infer phenotypes in unsorted samples, TRB sequences from sorted subsets of the recipient or donor were mapped onto unsorted samples from the same recipient. Drawn from immuneACCESS, this table holds only the in-frame rearrangements with V and J called that TCRdb kept. Clones are partly lost; checked studies trace under half to an unresolved V gene and leave the rest unexplained. V and J calls and clone size come straight from that table; D and trimming were deduced from the DNA. In all, the sample holds around 3,000 clones, and approximately 57% of those were seen once. The top ten clonotypes cover 26% of the sample.

The source of the sample is a study of T cells after posttransplantation cyclophosphamide (dated by TCRdb to 2015 to 2016). With regard to the full study: Using TRB sequencing, the study followed how the T cell repertoire rebuilt after myeloablative bone marrow transplantation with posttransplantation cyclophosphamide given as GVHD prophylaxis. Public TRB sequences were compared against a database of over 3,000 sequences linked to responses to pathogens, tumor antigens, self-antigens and alloantigens. Because TRA and TRB clonality correlated tightly in about 9 samples, the subsequent TCR analyses were limited to TRB only. In 3 patients, up to about 3 additional blood samples taken between 2 and 5.2 years after transplant also underwent TRB sequencing, as did pretransplant blood from a handful of patients. Antigen receptor sequencing covered samples from approximately 32 PTCy-treated patients and 16 of their related bone marrow donors. Blood from all 35 or so PTCy patients with 1-year posttransplant specimens was subjected to TRB sequencing.

Related bone marrow donors provided peripheral blood samples on the day of marrow donation. Peripheral blood and bone marrow mononuclear cells were isolated by Ficoll-Hypaque density centrifugation and were cryopreserved. CD4+ and CD8+ T cells, including naive and memory subsets, were sorted by FACS on a FACSAria II. Results and caveats for the whole study, not just this receptor: At 1-2 months, donor-recipient similarity was low but rose over the first year, and the later blood repertoires were often dominated by donor CD8+ memory clones. Across roughly 48 patients, TRB clonality was highly associated with recipient CMV seropositivity and CMV reactivation, and diversity in PTCy patients was similar to diversity in CNI/methotrexate controls. The TRB repertoires of T cells infiltrating skin or GI tract showed only limited overlap with the TRB repertoires of T cells in blood.

This receptor was obtained from a woman aged 30 to 39 in good health and a related stem cell transplant donor. Sequenced material: memory CD8+ T cells sorted from blood.

The CDR3 sequence is CASSHGQGETYEQYF. The bases read TGCGCCAGCAGCCACGGACAGGGGGAGACCTACGAGCAGTACTTC. The rearranged chain carries TRBV4-3 and TRBJ2-7, and 10 junctional nucleotides match TRBD1. Here V drops 3 bases and J drops 2 bases, and the junction holds 4 bases not matched to any gene. CDR1 and CDR2 are drawn from the germline V gene: LGHNA, YSLEER. Taken from cysteine to phenylalanine, the CDR3 has 15 residues. The sequence is cut down to CDR3 DNA, 45 bases in frame from base 1.